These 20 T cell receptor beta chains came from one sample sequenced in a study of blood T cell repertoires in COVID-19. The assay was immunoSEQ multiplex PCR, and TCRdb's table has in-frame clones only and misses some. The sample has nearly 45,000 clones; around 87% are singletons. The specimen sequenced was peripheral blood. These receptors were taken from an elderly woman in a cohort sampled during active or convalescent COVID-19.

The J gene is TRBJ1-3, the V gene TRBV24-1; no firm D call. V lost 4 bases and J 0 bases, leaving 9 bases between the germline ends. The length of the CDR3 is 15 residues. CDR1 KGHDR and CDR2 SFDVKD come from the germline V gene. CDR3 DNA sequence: TGTGCCACCAGTGACGGTCCCTCCTCTGGAAACACCATATATTTT. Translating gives CATSDGPSSGNTIYF.

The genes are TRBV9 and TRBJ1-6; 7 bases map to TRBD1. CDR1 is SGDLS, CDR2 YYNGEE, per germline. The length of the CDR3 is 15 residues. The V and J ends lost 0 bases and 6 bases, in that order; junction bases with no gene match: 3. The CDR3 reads CASSVGTGSNSPLHF. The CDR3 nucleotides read TGTGCCAGCAGCGTAGGGACAGGCTCTAATTCACCCCTCCACTTT. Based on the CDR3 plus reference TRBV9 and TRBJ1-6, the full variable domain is DSGVTQTPKHLITATGQRVTLRCSPRSGDLSVYWYQQSLDQGLQFLIQYYNGEERAKGNILERFSAQQFPDLHSELNLSSLELGDSALYFCASSVGTGSNSPLHFGNGTRLTVT.

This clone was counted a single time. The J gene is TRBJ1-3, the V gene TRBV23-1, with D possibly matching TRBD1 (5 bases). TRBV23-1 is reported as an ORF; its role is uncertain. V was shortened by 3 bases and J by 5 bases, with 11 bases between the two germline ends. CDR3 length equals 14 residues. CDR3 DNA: TGCGCCAGCAGTCACAGCCGACAGAGAAACACCATATATTTT. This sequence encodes CASSHSRQRNTIYF.

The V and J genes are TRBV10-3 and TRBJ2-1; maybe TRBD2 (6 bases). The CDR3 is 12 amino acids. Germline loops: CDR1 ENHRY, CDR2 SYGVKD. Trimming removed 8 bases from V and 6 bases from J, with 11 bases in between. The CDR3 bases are TGTGCCATCGGTCCTAGCGTCAATGAGCAGTTCTTC. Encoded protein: CAIGPSVNEQFF.

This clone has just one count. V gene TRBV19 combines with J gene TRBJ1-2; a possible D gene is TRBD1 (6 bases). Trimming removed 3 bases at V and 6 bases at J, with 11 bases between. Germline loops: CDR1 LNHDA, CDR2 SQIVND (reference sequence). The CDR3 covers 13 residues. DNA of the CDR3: TGTGCCAGTAGTATGGGGGGGGGCCATGGCTACACCTTC. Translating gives CASSMGGGHGYTF.

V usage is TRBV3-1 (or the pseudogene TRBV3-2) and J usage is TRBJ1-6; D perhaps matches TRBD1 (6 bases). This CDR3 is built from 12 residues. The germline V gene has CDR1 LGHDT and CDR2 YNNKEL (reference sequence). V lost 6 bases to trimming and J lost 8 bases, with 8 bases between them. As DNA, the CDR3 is TGTGCCAGCAGAGGGGGTTATTCACCCCTCCACTTT. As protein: CASRGGYSPLHF.

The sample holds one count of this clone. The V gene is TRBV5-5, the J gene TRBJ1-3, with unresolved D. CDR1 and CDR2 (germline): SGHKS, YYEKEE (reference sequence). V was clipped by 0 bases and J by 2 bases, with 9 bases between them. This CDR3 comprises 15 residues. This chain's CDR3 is CASSLVPRTGNTIYF. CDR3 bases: TGTGCCAGCAGCTTGGTACCCAGAACTGGAAACACCATATATTTT.

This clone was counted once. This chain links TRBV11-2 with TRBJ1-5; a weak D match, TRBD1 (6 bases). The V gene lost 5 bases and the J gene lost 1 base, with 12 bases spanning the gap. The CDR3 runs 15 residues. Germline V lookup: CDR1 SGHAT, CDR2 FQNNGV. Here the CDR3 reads CASSTGQASNQPQHF. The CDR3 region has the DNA TGTGCCAGCAGCACGGGACAAGCGAGCAATCAGCCCCAGCATTTT.

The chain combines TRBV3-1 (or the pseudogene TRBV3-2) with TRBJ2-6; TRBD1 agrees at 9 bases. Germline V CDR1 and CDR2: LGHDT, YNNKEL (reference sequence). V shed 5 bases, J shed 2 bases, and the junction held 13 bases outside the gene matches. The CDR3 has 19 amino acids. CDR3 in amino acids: CASSVRGQGLKAGANVLTF. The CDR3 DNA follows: TGTGCCAGCAGCGTAAGGGGACAGGGCCTTAAAGCTGGGGCCAACGTCCTGACTTTC.

The DNA of the CDR3 is TGTGCCAGCAGCTTAGTTGACAGCCTTGAAGCTTTCTTT. It encodes CASSLVDSLEAFF. The chain recombines TRBV11-2 with TRBJ1-1; a weak D match, TRBD1 (5 bases). Germline-derived CDR1 and CDR2 are SGHAT and FQNNGV. Trimming left V 1 base short and J 7 bases short, with 10 bases between. The CDR3 loop spans 13 amino acids. The variable domain in full, with the rest retrieved from reference TRBV11-2 and TRBJ1-1, is EAGVAQSPRYKIIEKRQSVAFWCNPISGHATLYWYQQILGQGPKLLIQFQNNGVVDDSQLPKDRFSAERLKGVDSTLKIQPAKLEDSAVYLCASSLVDSLEAFFGQGTRLTVV.

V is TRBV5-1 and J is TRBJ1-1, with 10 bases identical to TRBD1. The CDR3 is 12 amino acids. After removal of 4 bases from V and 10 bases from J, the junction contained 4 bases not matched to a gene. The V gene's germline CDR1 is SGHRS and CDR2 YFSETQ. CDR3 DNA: TGCGCCAGCAGCCCATGGACAGGGGGAGCTTTCTTT. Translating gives CASSPWTGGAFF.

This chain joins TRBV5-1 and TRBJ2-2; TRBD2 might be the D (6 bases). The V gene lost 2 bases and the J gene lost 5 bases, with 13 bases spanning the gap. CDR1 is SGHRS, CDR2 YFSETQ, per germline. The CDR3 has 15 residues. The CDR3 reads CASSLTSPLTGELFF. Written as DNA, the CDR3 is TGCGCCAGCAGCTTAACTAGCCCCCTAACCGGGGAGCTGTTTTTT.

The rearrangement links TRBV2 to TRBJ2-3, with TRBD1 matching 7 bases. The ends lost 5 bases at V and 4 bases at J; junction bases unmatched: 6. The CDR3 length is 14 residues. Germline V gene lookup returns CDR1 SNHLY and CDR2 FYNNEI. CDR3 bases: TGTGCCAGCAGTTCGACAGGGCCCGCAGATACGCAGTATTTT. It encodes CASSSTGPADTQYF.

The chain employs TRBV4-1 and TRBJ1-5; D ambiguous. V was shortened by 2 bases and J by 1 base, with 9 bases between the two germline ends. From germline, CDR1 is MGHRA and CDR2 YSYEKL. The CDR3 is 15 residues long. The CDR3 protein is CASSQHTVSNQPQHF. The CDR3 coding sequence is TGCGCCAGCAGCCAACATACAGTGAGCAATCAGCCCCAGCATTTT.

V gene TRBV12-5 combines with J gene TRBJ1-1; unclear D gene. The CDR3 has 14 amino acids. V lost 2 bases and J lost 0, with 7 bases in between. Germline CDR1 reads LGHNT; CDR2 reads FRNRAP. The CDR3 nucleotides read TGTGCTAGTGGTTTGCCCCCTCTGAACACTGAAGCTTTCTTT. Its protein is CASGLPPLNTEAFF.

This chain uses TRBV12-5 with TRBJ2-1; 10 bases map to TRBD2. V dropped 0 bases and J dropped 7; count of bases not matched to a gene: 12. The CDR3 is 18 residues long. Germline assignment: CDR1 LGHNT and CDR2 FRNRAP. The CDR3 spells CASGLVRRSGGAVNEQFF. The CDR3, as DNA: TGTGCTAGTGGTTTGGTACGGCGGAGCGGGGGGGCCGTTAATGAGCAGTTCTTC.

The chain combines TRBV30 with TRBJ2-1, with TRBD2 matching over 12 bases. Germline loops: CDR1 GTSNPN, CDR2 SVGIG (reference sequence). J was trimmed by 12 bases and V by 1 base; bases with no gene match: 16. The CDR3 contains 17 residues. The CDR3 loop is CAWSEYATSGGIMVQFF. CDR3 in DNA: TGTGCCTGGAGTGAGTATGCGACTAGCGGGGGAATTATGGTGCAGTTCTTC.

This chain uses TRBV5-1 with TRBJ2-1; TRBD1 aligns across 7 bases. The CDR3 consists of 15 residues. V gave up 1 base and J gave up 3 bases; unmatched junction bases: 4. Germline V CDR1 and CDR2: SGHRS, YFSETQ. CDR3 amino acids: CASSLRDSSYNEQFF. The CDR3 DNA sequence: TGCGCCAGCAGCTTGAGGGACAGCAGCTACAATGAGCAGTTCTTC.

The CDR3 spells CASSPRDRVSGANVLTF. DNA for the CDR3: TGTGCCAGCAGCCCCCGGGACAGAGTCTCTGGGGCCAACGTCCTGACTTTC. The chain joins TRBV13 to TRBJ2-6; 7 bases are a match to TRBD1. J lost 0 bases, V lost 5 bases, and 7 bases had no gene match. CDR3 length: 17 amino acids. Germline CDR1 PRHDT, CDR2 FYEKMQ (reference sequence).

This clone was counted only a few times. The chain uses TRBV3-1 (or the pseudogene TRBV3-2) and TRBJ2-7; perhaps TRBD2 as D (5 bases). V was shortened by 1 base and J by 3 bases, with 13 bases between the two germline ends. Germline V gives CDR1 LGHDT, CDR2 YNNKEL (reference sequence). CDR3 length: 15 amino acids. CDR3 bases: TGTGCCAGCAGCCAAGGAGGTAGCGCCAACTACGAGCAGTACTTC. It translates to CASSQGGSANYEQYF.